This T cell receptor (beta chain) was profiled in a study of identical twins. In regard to this clonotype: Its antigen is unknown.

A single record per CDR3 protein comes from TCRdb applying MiXCR to the 5' RACE reads. This repertoire shows hundreds of thousands of distinct CDR3 sequences, about 12% found once; its top ten account for around 1.5%. General study findings and limits: A cross-sectional statistical analysis, not follow-up of the same donors, supported the conclusions. Abundant beta clonotypes from cord blood had fewer insertions, unlike memory repertoires, which showed none. The presence of invariant MAIT and iNKT cells could partly confound analyses of zero-insertion sequences. Model-predicted out-of-frame TCR alpha sharing fell below observed values in monozygotic twins.

J lost 5 bases, V lost 5 bases, and 2 bases had no gene match. Germline loops: CDR1 DFQATT, CDR2 SNEGSKA (reference sequence). The CDR3 is 13 residues long. These data were also filed under a second study, of yellow fever vaccine responses in identical twins.

Material: PBMCs. The chain is built from TRBV20-1 and TRBJ2-3; TRBD1 agrees at 12 bases. The sequence was obtained from a woman aged 18-29 years in good health. This CDR3 reads CSAWDRGQDTQYF. The DNA of the CDR3 is TGCAGTGCTTGGGACAGGGGGCAAGATACGCAGTATTTT.